The 5 T cell receptor beta chains below were found in one sample sequenced in a study of T cell responses to AZD1222 COVID-19 vaccine. The protocol was immunoSEQ multiplex PCR, while the TCRdb copy is restricted to in-frame clones and leaves out a portion. This sample has 120,000 or so clones, with more than 85% found just once. The sample here was peripheral blood, taken on day 0 of AZD1222 vaccination. Source of these receptors: an adult in good health.

J is TRBJ2-7 and V is TRBV27; D remains unclear. Germline V gene sequence: CDR1 MNHEY, CDR2 SMNVEV (reference sequence). This CDR3 has 12 amino acids. The V end was cut by 5 bases, the J end by 4 bases, with 9 bases between. The CDR3 sequence: CASSTTGYEQYF. The CDR3 coding sequence is TGTGCCAGCAGTACGACTGGTTACGAGCAGTACTTC.

The chain has TRBV27 and TRBJ2-5, with TRBD2 matching 11 bases. The CDR3 length is 15 residues. Germline V CDR1 and CDR2: MNHEY, SMNVEV (reference sequence). J gave up 4 bases and V 4 bases, and 5 bases lay outside the gene matches. The CDR3 region is CASSSGLAGPETQYF. Here the CDR3 DNA reads TGTGCCAGCAGTTCAGGACTAGCGGGTCCAGAGACCCAGTACTTC.

The chain couples TRBV11-2 to TRBJ2-3, with 7 bases fitting TRBD2. Germline V lookup: CDR1 SGHAT, CDR2 FQNNGV. The CDR3 is 15 amino acids. V lost 4 bases and J lost 2; bases outside the gene matches: 6. The CDR3, as DNA: TGTGCCAGCAGCTACGCGGGGGTCCCCACAGATACGCAGTATTTT. Encoded protein: CASSYAGVPTDTQYF.

The rearrangement joins TRBV30 to TRBJ1-5; weak D call: TRBD1 (5 bases). Germline lookup yields CDR1 GTSNPN and CDR2 SVGIG (reference sequence). Trimming removed 2 bases at V and 0 bases at J, with 8 bases between. The CDR3 extends over 14 amino acids. Written as DNA, the CDR3 is TGTGCCTGGAGTACGGGGGTTAGCAATCAGCCCCAGCATTTT. Protein product: CAWSTGVSNQPQHF.

The count of this clone is one. V gene TRBV6-1 combines with J gene TRBJ2-3; TRBD2 is a possible D gene (5 bases). Trimming shortened V by 1 base and J by 6 bases, and 14 bases separated the two germline ends. The germline V gene has CDR1 MNHNS and CDR2 SASEGT. CDR3 size: 15 residues. The CDR3 sequence: CASSEEAGSSDTQYF. The CDR3 nucleotides are TGTGCCAGCAGTGAAGAGGCGGGCTCGAGCGATACGCAGTATTTT.